This T cell receptor beta chain was profiled in a study of blood T cell repertoires in COVID-19. Study-wide background: Sites across the United States, Italy and Spain contributed samples from acute and convalescent COVID-19.

Clones were read by immunoSEQ multiplex PCR, and TCRdb kept only the in-frame ones, dropping some. The sample includes approximately 200,000 clones, roughly 86% of them seen just once. CDR3 length: 12 residues. Germline loops: CDR1 SGHDN, CDR2 FVKESK. Trimming took off 3 bases at V and 8 bases at J, with 8 bases between the two ends. This TCR came from a woman aged 25 to 39 who had recovered from COVID-19. This sequence joins TRBV14 and TRBJ2-1; possible D gene TRBD1, 5 bases. Sequencing used PBMCs or T cells enriched from blood (not recorded which). Here the CDR3 DNA reads TGTGCCAGCAGCCATCAGGGCTATGAGCAGTTCTTC. Protein product: CASSHQGYEQFF. The complete variable domain, with remaining parts taken from reference TRBV14 and TRBJ2-1, reads EAGVTQFPSHSVIEKGQTVTLRCDPISGHDNLYWYRRVMGKEIKFLLHFVKESKQDESGMPNNRFLAERTGGTYSTLKVQPAELEDSGVYFCASSHQGYEQFFGPGTRLTVL.